Given below is one T cell receptor (beta chain) in context. The antigen remains unidentified. This sample was included in a study of cytomegalovirus exposure and HLA in healthy donors. Whole-study findings and limits: Reports showed the classifier diagnosing cytomegalovirus status with high specificity and sensitivity. TRBV6-2, TRBV6-3 and some other V segments were unresolvable in 87-base-pair reads.

Primers included in the PCR were 60 Vbeta and 13 Jbeta primers. This table comes from immunoSEQ multiplex PCR, and its TCRdb copy is limited to in-frame clones, with some not included. The sample shows about 160,000 clones, roughly 80% of them seen only once. There are 15 residues in the CDR3. V lost 4 bases to trimming and J lost 0 bases; unmatched junction nucleotides: 4. The germline CDR1 and CDR2 sequences are SEHNR and FQNEAQ (reference sequence). This chain uses TRBV7-9 with TRBJ2-7; 9 bases are a match to TRBD1. This receptor was identified in a man aged 50 to 59 in good health and CMV-seropositive. The sequenced sample consisted of PBMCs. The CDR3 DNA sequence: TGTGCCAGCAGCTCCAGGGACAGGGACTCCTACGAGCAGTACTTC. This codes for CASSSRDRDSYEQYF.